A selection of T cell receptor beta chains follows, all from one sample in a study of identical twins. MiXCR, applied by TCRdb to the 5' RACE reads, yields one record per CDR3 protein. The sample contains 400,000 to 500,000 distinct CDR3 sequences, 18% of which appear only once. The material sequenced was naive T cells sorted from blood. These TCRs come from a man between 45 and 60 years old in good health. Each CDR3 is given with its conserved first and last residue. Fields, in order: J gene, V gene, D gene, clone size, CDR3 protein. A D gene is named only where the DNA matches it firmly. Some rows have no size entry. The others give once, few or many, or a class for an expanded clone.

>TRBJ2-5|TRBV4-3|NA|NA
CASSQDWTVAEEETQYF
>TRBJ2-3|TRBV27|NA|many
CASSLVADTDTQYF
>TRBJ1-2|TRBV28|TRBD1|many
CATRGLRDGYTF
>TRBJ1-2|TRBV10-3|NA|NA
CAISESRQIYGYTF
>TRBJ2-1|TRBV5-1|NA|many
CASSLAGKGLRTYNEQFF
>TRBJ1-1|TRBV27|NA|many
CASSLSGGRNTEAFF
>TRBJ2-1|TRBV29-1|NA|many
CSVGSEQQFF
>TRBJ2-1|TRBV11-2|TRBD2|NA
CASSLVTSGGAGSYNEQFF
>TRBJ2-1|TRBV4-3|TRBD2|few
CASRRTSGYNEQFF
>TRBJ2-1|TRBV12-3/TRBV12-4|TRBD2|NA
CASSLAGGINEQFF
>TRBJ2-1|TRBV11-3|TRBD2|once
CASSLDWLAGENEQFF
>TRBJ2-5|TRBV11-2|NA|many
CASSTEETQYF
>TRBJ2-2|TRBV9|NA|NA
CASSVGFDSPNTGELFF
>TRBJ2-5|TRBV3-1|TRBD1|NA
CASSQDRGPKTQYF
>TRBJ2-5|TRBV9|TRBD1|few
CASSAGTGEQETQYF
>TRBJ2-1|TRBV7-3|TRBD2|once
CASSPTSAVYNEQFF
>TRBJ2-1|TRBV20-1|TRBD1|few
CSASGTGWGNEQFF
>TRBJ2-7|TRBV15|NA|many
CATSRRLSVSLVYEQYF
>TRBJ1-1|TRBV10-3|NA|few
CAIGSLGLTEAFF
>TRBJ2-5|TRBV7-9|NA|NA
CASSLMEAETQYF
>TRBJ2-1|TRBV14|NA|many
CASSRSMGGDEQFF
>TRBJ1-6|TRBV20-1|TRBD1|NA
CSAYPGQGGTHYNSPLHF